Each of the 13 T cell receptor beta chains below was sequenced from the same sample in a study of T-cell memory formation after mild COVID-19. From the 5' RACE reads, TCRdb called clonotypes with MiXCR, one entry per CDR3 protein. The data hold under 550,000 distinct CDR3 sequences, with 15% to 20% observed a single time. Sequencing input: PBMCs or a T cell subset sorted from them (not recorded which). The receptors derive from an adult woman who had mild COVID-19 (a few samples of this study predate the infection). Cell type and time point are not known.

The rearrangement joins TRBV7-9 to TRBJ1-1, with D unclear. CDR3 length: 13 amino acids. Germline lookup yields CDR1 SEHNR and CDR2 FQNEAQ (reference sequence). V dropped 5 bases and J dropped 6 bases, with 13 bases sitting between them. DNA of the CDR3: TGTGCCAGCAGCCAGGATGGAGTCGCTGAAGCTTTCTTT. The encoded protein is CASSQDGVAEAFF. Supplemented by reference TRBV7-9 and TRBJ1-1, the full variable domain reads DTGVSQNPRHKITKRGQNVTFRCDPISEHNRLYWYRQTLGQGPEFLTYFQNEAQLEKSRLLSDRFSAERPKGSFSTLEIQRTEQGDSAMYLCASSQDGVAEAFFGQGTRLTVV.

This clonotype has a handful of counts. This chain links TRBV7-8 with TRBJ2-1; weak D call: TRBD2 (5 bases). This CDR3 comprises 14 residues. Germline loops: CDR1 SGHVS, CDR2 FQNEAQ. Between the trimmed V and J ends, which lost 4 bases and 4 bases, there was a span of 11 bases. CDR3 region: CASSSTPGYNEQFF. The CDR3 DNA reads TGTGCCAGCAGCTCCACTCCGGGGTACAATGAGCAGTTCTTC.

V is TRBV29-1 and J is TRBJ2-7, with D perhaps matching TRBD1 (6 bases). Germline CDR1 and CDR2: SQVTM and ANQGSEA. V shed 4 bases and J shed 2 bases, with 9 bases lying between them. CDR3 length: 12 residues. The CDR3 DNA sequence: TGCAGCGTTGGGACAGATACCTACGAGCAGTACTTC. It encodes CSVGTDTYEQYF.

CDR3 in amino acids: CASSYTGSNTGELFF. The CDR3 DNA sequence: TGTGCCAGCAGCTACACAGGCTCGAACACCGGGGAGCTGTTTTTT. V gene TRBV7-6 combines with J gene TRBJ2-2; possibly TRBD1 for D (5 bases). This CDR3 spans 15 amino acids. Trimming took 4 bases from V and 0 from J, leaving 9 bases between them. Germline V gene lookup returns CDR1 SGHVS and CDR2 FNYEAQ.

CDR3: CSASRQVTMNTEAFF. As DNA, the CDR3 is TGCAGTGCTAGCCGACAGGTTACCATGAACACTGAAGCTTTCTTT. This rearrangement joins TRBV20-1 to TRBJ1-1; D is perhaps TRBD1 (6 bases). The germline V gene encodes CDR1 DFQATT and CDR2 SNEGSKA (reference sequence). The length of the CDR3 is 15 residues. V lost 3 bases and J 0 bases, leaving 14 bases between the germline ends.

This clonotype was seen many times. CDR3 loop: CASSWGQGTDTQYF. The CDR3 DNA reads as TGTGCCAGCAGTTGGGGACAGGGCACAGATACGCAGTATTTT. This sequence joins TRBV12-3 or TRBV12-4 and TRBJ2-3, with 8 bases aligning to TRBD1. There are 14 residues in the CDR3. V lost 4 bases, J lost 1 base, and 1 base stayed unmatched.

The gene calls are TRBV3-1 and TRBJ2-2, with TRBD1 identical over 8 bases. With 3 bases clipped from V and 7 bases from J, the junction kept 13 bases outside the gene matches. The length of the CDR3 is 17 residues. Per germline, CDR1 LGHDT and CDR2 YNNKEL (reference sequence). The CDR3 is CASSHPPGQVEIGELFF. The CDR3 coding sequence is TGTGCCAGCAGCCACCCTCCGGGACAGGTCGAGATCGGGGAGCTGTTTTTT.

This clonotype was seen more than once but under ten times. The rearrangement links TRBV24-1 to TRBJ2-3; no firm D call. V lost 9 bases to trimming and J lost 0 bases, with 6 bases between them. The germline V gene has CDR1 KGHDR and CDR2 SFDVKD. This CDR3 spans 12 amino acids. The CDR3 nucleotides are TGTGCCACCGCAGCCAGCACAGATACGCAGTATTTT. Protein product: CATAASTDTQYF.

The rearrangement joins TRBV20-1 to TRBJ2-7; the D is unclear. The germline V gene has CDR1 DFQATT and CDR2 SNEGSKA (reference sequence). This CDR3 has 11 residues. Trimming shortened V by 6 bases and J by 2 bases, and 8 bases separated the two germline ends. The DNA of the CDR3 is TGCAGTGCCACGTCAGCCTACGAGCAGTACTTC. This codes for CSATSAYEQYF.

This clonotype was seen only a few times. V is TRBV15 and J is TRBJ1-5; 9 nucleotides line up with TRBD1. This CDR3 spans 16 amino acids. Losses at the gene ends were 4 bases for V and 4 bases for J; bases not matched to a gene: 8. Germline assignment: CDR1 LNHNV and CDR2 YYDKDF (reference sequence). In DNA, the CDR3 is TGTGCCACCAGCAATTGGGGACAGGGAGGGAATCAGCCCCAGCATTTT. It codes for CATSNWGQGGNQPQHF.

This clonotype was observed many times. CDR3 sequence: CSASLAPWGNEQFF. CDR3 coding DNA: TGCAGTGCTTCACTAGCACCGTGGGGTAATGAGCAGTTCTTC. The rearrangement uses TRBV20-1 and TRBJ2-1, with TRBD2 as a possible D gene (6 bases). The V end lost 5 bases, the J end lost 7 bases, and 18 bases lay between the germline ends. Germline CDR1 and CDR2: DFQATT and SNEGSKA (reference sequence). This CDR3 has 14 residues.

This clonotype appeared a few times. V usage is TRBV15 and J usage is TRBJ2-1, with a tentative D call TRBD2 (6 bases). The CDR3 is 16 residues long. Germline values: CDR1 LNHNV, CDR2 YYDKDF (reference sequence). Deletions cut 3 bases from V and 2 bases from J, with 14 bases between. The CDR3 reads CATSSGGAYAYNEQFF. The CDR3 DNA reads TGTGCCACCAGCAGTGGAGGGGCCTACGCCTACAATGAGCAGTTCTTC.

V and J are TRBV28 and TRBJ2-2, with D tentatively TRBD2 (5 bases). In germline, CDR1 is MDHEN, CDR2 SYDVKM. V lost 7 bases, J lost 5 bases, and 14 bases lay in between. The CDR3 has 14 residues. CDR3 amino acids: CASTYRPGTGELFF. Here the CDR3 DNA reads TGTGCCAGCACCTACCGCCCGGGGACCGGGGAGCTGTTTTTT.